Sequencing of this T cell receptor beta chain was carried out in a study of T cells in Graves' hyperthyroidism and ophthalmopathy. The study, taken as a whole, reports: Clonotypes that were expanded in thyroid above 0.001 mostly appeared in blood too.

A note on this clonotype: Its antigen is not identified.

V trimming: 4 bases; J trimming: 6 bases; junction bases outside the gene matches: 10. This CDR3 contains 15 residues. Germline V gene lookup returns CDR1 DFQATT and CDR2 SNEGSKA (reference sequence). Amplified TCR beta CDR3 regions came from RNA transcripts. HTBI primers were used for first-round RT-PCR of the TCR CDR3. TCRdb passed the multiplex PCR reads through MiXCR, listing each CDR3 protein once. Among under 650,000 distinct CDR3 sequences listed, around 15% were seen once. This receptor was obtained from a woman aged 25 to 39 with Graves' hyperthyroidism. The V call is TRBV20-1, the J call TRBJ1-5, with 9 positions matching TRBD1. The sequencing sample was made of blood. The CDR3 protein is CSAIYRGRLGQPQHF. In nucleotides, the CDR3 is TGCAGTGCTATTTACAGGGGGCGATTGGGTCAGCCCCAGCATTTT.